The 24 T cell receptor beta chains listed next were all sequenced from one sample in a study of blood T cell repertoires in COVID-19. Sequencing was performed with immunoSEQ multiplex PCR; in TCRdb, only in-frame clones are kept and a portion is missing. The sample lists roughly 280,000 clones, about 89% occurring once. The sequenced sample consisted of peripheral blood. These receptor sequences come from a man between 40 and 49 years old with active or convalescent COVID-19.

Details on this clone: Different DNA sequences within this sample yield the same CDR3. The chain recombines TRBV5-1 with TRBJ2-2, with TRBD1 as a possible D gene (6 bases). V was pared by 0 bases and J by 5 bases, with 8 bases between. The germline V gene has CDR1 SGHRS and CDR2 YFSETQ. The CDR3 sequence is 14 residues long. The CDR3 sequence is CASSLDRVTGELFF. In DNA form, the CDR3 reads TGCGCCAGCAGCTTGGACAGGGTAACCGGGGAGCTGTTTTTT.

This clone occurred a few times. The rearrangement joins TRBV3-1 (or the pseudogene TRBV3-2) to TRBJ2-7; possibly TRBD1 for D (5 bases). The length of the CDR3 is 14 residues. Trimming removed 1 base at V and 8 bases at J, with 15 bases between. Germline V lookup: CDR1 LGHDT, CDR2 YNNKEL (reference sequence). CDR3 in DNA: TGTGCCAGCAGCCAAGCCTATGGGGCGGTTAAGCAGTACTTC. Encoded protein: CASSQAYGAVKQYF.

The V gene is TRBV4-2, the J gene TRBJ1-1; D not certain. CDR1 and CDR2 from the germline V gene are LGHNA and YNFKEQ. Between the trimmed V and J ends, which lost 4 bases and 3 bases, there was a span of 12 bases. The CDR3 loop spans 14 amino acids. This CDR3 is CASSLPGSDTEAFF. DNA of the CDR3: TGTGCCAGCAGCCTCCCAGGCAGTGACACTGAAGCTTTCTTT.

V usage is TRBV3-1 (or the pseudogene TRBV3-2) and J usage is TRBJ2-3; tentative D call: TRBD2 (7 bases). From germline, CDR1 is LGHDT and CDR2 YNNKEL (reference sequence). This CDR3 has 15 amino acids. V lost 4 bases, J lost 9 bases, and 20 bases lay in between. CDR3 loop: CASSLDSHGGRTQYF. The CDR3 bases are TGTGCCAGCAGCCTGGACAGTCACGGGGGGCGGACGCAGTATTTT.

The gene calls are TRBV27 and TRBJ1-1; 10 positions match TRBD1. The CDR3 contains 13 residues. With 2 bases clipped from V and 10 bases from J, the junction kept 4 bases outside the gene matches. The germline gives CDR1 MNHEY, CDR2 SMNVEV (reference sequence). The DNA of the CDR3 is TGTGCCAGCAGTTTAGACAGGGGGCGCCCAGCTTTCTTT. This translates into CASSLDRGRPAFF.

The chain links TRBV9 to TRBJ1-1; maybe TRBD1 (5 bases). Germline CDR1 and CDR2: SGDLS and YYNGEE. The CDR3 contains 11 residues. V gave up 7 bases and J gave up 5 bases, with 9 bases separating them. The CDR3 DNA reads TGTGCCAGCGGGAAGGGGACTGAAGCTTTCTTT. As protein: CASGKGTEAFF.

The chain uses TRBV5-6 and TRBJ1-3; perhaps TRBD1 as D (6 bases). The germline V gene has CDR1 SGHDT and CDR2 YYEEEE. This CDR3 spans 14 amino acids. V shed 4 bases and J shed 4 bases, with 12 bases lying between them. CDR3 sequence reads: CASSPGTLGNTIYF. The DNA for the CDR3 is TGTGCCAGCAGCCCCGGGACACTAGGAAACACCATATATTTT.

This clone has just one count. The rearrangement joins TRBV5-6 to TRBJ1-2; 8 bases match TRBD1. Germline CDR1 reads SGHDT; CDR2 reads YYEEEE. With 2 bases clipped from V and 2 bases from J, the junction kept 5 bases outside the gene matches. The CDR3 length is 15 residues. The CDR3 sequence: CASSFGAGGNYGYTF. The CDR3 DNA reads TGTGCCAGCAGCTTCGGGGCAGGGGGCAACTATGGCTACACCTTC.

The rearrangement uses TRBV6-5 and TRBJ2-5; 9 positions agree with TRBD2. V dropped 2 bases and J dropped 5; count of bases not matched to a gene: 9. The CDR3 spans 16 residues. In germline, CDR1 is MNHEY, CDR2 SVGAGI. CDR3 nucleotide sequence: TGTGCCAGCAGTTACCGCAGGAGCGGGGGGATCGAGACCCAGTACTTC. Its translation is CASSYRRSGGIETQYF.

The rearrangement joins TRBV15 to TRBJ1-2, with D tentatively TRBD1 (6 bases). This CDR3 region has 15 residues. Germline loops: CDR1 LNHNV, CDR2 YYDKDF (reference sequence). Trimming took off 1 base at V and 5 bases at J, with 14 bases between the two ends. The CDR3 loop reads CATSRVGDGQYGYTF. The CDR3 nucleotides read TGTGCCACCAGCAGAGTGGGTGACGGACAGTATGGCTACACCTTC.

This clone occurred a few times. The V gene is TRBV7-3, the J gene TRBJ2-7; TRBD1 is a possible D gene (5 bases). This CDR3 comprises 14 residues. Germline V gene sequence: CDR1 SGHTA, CDR2 FQGTGA. V lost 4 bases, J lost 2 bases, and 12 bases lay in between. In nucleotides, the CDR3 is TGTGCCAGCAGCTCCGGTGGGGCACCCTACGAGCAGTACTTC. As protein: CASSSGGAPYEQYF.

This clone was detected once. The V gene is TRBV13, the J gene TRBJ1-3; D might be TRBD1 (5 bases). The CDR3 runs to 16 residues. Germline V lookup: CDR1 PRHDT, CDR2 FYEKMQ (reference sequence). The V gene lost 0 bases and the J gene lost 0 bases, with 9 bases spanning the gap. The CDR3 DNA is TGTGCCAGCAGCTTAGGAAGGGGAACCTCTGGAAACACCATATATTTT. It is translated as CASSLGRGTSGNTIYF.

The chain uses TRBV3-1 (or the pseudogene TRBV3-2) and TRBJ2-5; TRBD1 might be the D (5 bases). Germline V gene lookup returns CDR1 LGHDT and CDR2 YNNKEL (reference sequence). The CDR3 loop spans 16 amino acids. Trimming cost V 0 bases and J 5 bases, with 16 bases left between them. This CDR3 is CASSQDPPGNGETQYF. In DNA, the CDR3 is TGTGCCAGCAGCCAAGATCCCCCAGGGAATGGGGAGACCCAGTACTTC.

The chain uses TRBV11-2 and TRBJ2-3, with a weak D call TRBD1 (5 bases). Germline V gene lookup returns CDR1 SGHAT and CDR2 FQNNGV. V was clipped by 0 bases and J by 3 bases, with 16 bases between them. This CDR3 has 17 residues. The CDR3 sequence is CASSLENVQASTDTQYF. CDR3 DNA: TGTGCCAGCAGCTTAGAGAACGTACAGGCATCGACAGATACGCAGTATTTT. Complete variable domain (other parts from reference TRBV11-2 and TRBJ2-3): EAGVAQSPRYKIIEKRQSVAFWCNPISGHATLYWYQQILGQGPKLLIQFQNNGVVDDSQLPKDRFSAERLKGVDSTLKIQPAKLEDSAVYLCASSLENVQASTDTQYFGPGTRLTVL.

A word on this clone: Other nucleotide sequences in the sample specify the same CDR3. This chain uses TRBV5-1 with TRBJ1-1; a possible D gene is TRBD1 (6 bases). The CDR3 length is 14 residues. V was trimmed by 0 bases and J by 4 bases, leaving 10 bases between them. Germline V lookup: CDR1 SGHRS, CDR2 YFSETQ. The DNA of the CDR3 is TGCGCCAGCAGCTTGGCTCTAGGGGGCACTGAAGCTTTCTTT. Translated: CASSLALGGTEAFF. Filled out from reference TRBV5-1 and TRBJ1-1, the complete variable domain reads KAGVTQTPRYLIKTRGQQVTLSCSPISGHRSVSWYQQTPGQGLQFLFEYFSETQRNKGNFPGRFSGRQFSNSRSEMNVSTLELGDSALYLCASSLALGGTEAFFGQGTRLTVV.

The chain's CDR3 is CASSRGTGITEAFF. CDR3 sequence (DNA): TGTGCCAGCAGCCGTGGGACAGGGATTACTGAAGCTTTCTTT. The chain carries TRBV7-3 and TRBJ1-1; 9 nucleotides line up with TRBD1. V lost 5 bases to trimming and J lost 5 bases; unmatched junction nucleotides: 6. Germline V lookup: CDR1 SGHTA, CDR2 FQGTGA. This CDR3 is built from 14 residues.

The genes are TRBV7-2 and TRBJ2-7; the match to TRBD1 covers 8 bases. V lost 0 bases and J lost 4; bases outside the gene matches: 5. Germline CDR1 reads SGHTA; CDR2 reads FQGNSA. The CDR3 length is 15 residues. The CDR3 DNA reads as TGTGCCAGCAGCTTAGCTACAGGGGGTGGTTACGAGCAGTACTTC. Amino acids: CASSLATGGGYEQYF. The full variable domain, its missing parts supplied by reference TRBV7-2 and TRBJ2-7, is GAGVSQSPSNKVTEKGKDVELRCDPISGHTALYWYRQSLGQGLEFLIYFQGNSAPDKSGLPSDRFSAERTGGSVSTLTIQRTQQEDSAVYLCASSLATGGGYEQYFGPGTRLTVT.

This clone was seen once. The rearrangement links TRBV5-1 to TRBJ2-7; D is undetermined. The germline V and J ends were trimmed by 2 bases and 5 bases, with 11 bases remaining between them. CDR1 is SGHRS and CDR2 is YFSETQ in the germline V gene. This CDR3 spans 13 amino acids. CDR3 DNA sequence: TGCGCCAGCAGCTTTGGCGGTATGGACGAGCAGTACTTC. It yields the protein CASSFGGMDEQYF.

CDR3 loop: CASSPARGGTQYF. The DNA for the CDR3 is TGTGCCAGCAGTCCCGCAAGGGGCGGTACGCAGTATTTT. J is TRBJ2-3 and V is TRBV12-3 or TRBV12-4, with D perhaps matching TRBD1 (5 bases). The CDR3 has 13 residues. V was cut by 5 bases and J by 8 bases, with 14 bases left in between.

V usage is TRBV15 and J usage is TRBJ1-4, with no clear D. The length of the CDR3 is 14 residues. Trimming left V 6 bases short and J 0 bases short, with 8 bases between. Germline CDR1 and CDR2: LNHNV and YYDKDF (reference sequence). CDR3: CATRASATNEKLFF. CDR3 nucleotide sequence: TGTGCCACCAGGGCATCCGCAACTAATGAAAAACTGTTTTTT.

Note on this clone: Other DNA sequences of this sample code for an identical CDR3. The chain has TRBV6-5 and TRBJ2-7; 7 bases are shared with TRBD1. Germline CDR1 and CDR2: MNHEY and SVGAGI. This CDR3 spans 15 amino acids. With V trimmed by 6 bases and J by 4 bases, 12 bases remained unmatched. CDR3 nucleotides: TGTGCCAGCAGCAACCGGGATAGGGGGCAGTACGAGCAGTACTTC. It translates to CASSNRDRGQYEQYF.

The chain joins TRBV3-1 (or the pseudogene TRBV3-2) to TRBJ2-2; D is possibly TRBD2 (6 bases). Germline V gene sequence: CDR1 LGHDT, CDR2 YNNKEL (reference sequence). The CDR3 loop spans 19 amino acids. V was trimmed by 5 bases and J by 2 bases, leaving 24 bases between them. This CDR3 reads CASSGHEEGPKANTGELFF. In DNA form, the CDR3 reads TGTGCCAGCAGCGGCCATGAGGAGGGACCAAAGGCTAACACCGGGGAGCTGTTTTTT.

This chain uses TRBV5-1 with TRBJ1-5, with 9 bases identical to TRBD1. The ends lost 2 bases at V and 3 bases at J; junction bases unmatched: 3. Germline CDR1 SGHRS, CDR2 YFSETQ. This CDR3 is built from 15 residues. The CDR3, as DNA: TGCGCCAGCAGCTTAGGGACAGGGAACAATCAGCCCCAGCATTTT. Its translation is CASSLGTGNNQPQHF.

This clone was detected only a few times. The rearrangement joins TRBV29-1 to TRBJ1-2; tentative D call: TRBD1 (5 bases). This CDR3 is built from 15 residues. Germline CDR1 and CDR2: SQVTM and ANQGSEA. Deletions cut 4 bases from V and 6 bases from J, with 21 bases between. In DNA form, the CDR3 reads TGCAGCGTTGTATCCCGCGACGTCGGGGGGGATGGCTACACCTTC. Translation: CSVVSRDVGGDGYTF.